The rows below give T cell receptor beta chains drawn from one sample of a study of technical replicates of blood from a few donors. Clones were read by immunoSEQ multiplex PCR, and TCRdb kept only the in-frame ones, dropping some. The sample lists some 99,000 clones; approximately 95% were seen once. Material: T cells isolated from PBMCs. Source of these receptors: a human donor in good health. Both conserved end residues are part of each CDR3. Fields, in order: clone size, D gene, V gene, J gene, CDR3 DNA, CDR3 protein. D genes are given only for firm matches. The size field is filled for only some rows; it gives once, few, many or a size class.

clone_size: .
d_call: TRBD1
v_call: TRBV5-1
j_call: TRBJ2-4
cdr3_nt: TGCGCCAGCAGCTTGGGAAGGGGACAGGGCATTCAGTACTTC
cdr3_aa: CASSLGRGQGIQYF

clone_size: .
d_call: .
v_call: TRBV7-9
j_call: TRBJ1-2
cdr3_nt: TGTGCCAGCAGCTTAGAGGGGTACTATGGCTACACCTTC
cdr3_aa: CASSLEGYYGYTF

clone_size: .
d_call: .
v_call: TRBV2
j_call: TRBJ1-1
cdr3_nt: TGTGCCAGCAAACTCAGGGAGGGCACTGAAGCTTTCTTT
cdr3_aa: CASKLREGTEAFF

clone_size: .
d_call: TRBD1
v_call: TRBV4-2
j_call: TRBJ1-2
cdr3_nt: TGTGCCAGCAGCCAAGTAGAAGGGGGCCGTTTCTATGGCTACACCTTC
cdr3_aa: CASSQVEGGRFYGYTF

clone_size: .
d_call: TRBD1
v_call: TRBV19
j_call: TRBJ2-2
cdr3_nt: TGTGCCAGTAGTCTACCGGGACAGTTCTTCCCCGGGGAGCTGTTTTTT
cdr3_aa: CASSLPGQFFPGELFF

clone_size: .
d_call: TRBD2
v_call: TRBV18
j_call: TRBJ2-5
cdr3_nt: TGTGCCAGCTCACTGGGGACTAGCGGGATGGAGACCCAGTACTTC
cdr3_aa: CASSLGTSGMETQYF

clone_size: .
d_call: .
v_call: TRBV6-1
j_call: TRBJ2-6
cdr3_nt: TGTGCCAGCAGTGGATTCACTTCTGGGGCCAACGTCCTGACTTTC
cdr3_aa: CASSGFTSGANVLTF

clone_size: .
d_call: .
v_call: TRBV7-9
j_call: TRBJ1-3
cdr3_nt: TGTGCCCAAGACAGGCCAGGCCCGGACACCATATATTTT
cdr3_aa: CAQDRPGPDTIYF

clone_size: .
d_call: .
v_call: TRBV6-5
j_call: TRBJ1-2
cdr3_nt: TGTGCCAGCAGCGTTGGGGCAGTCTATGGCTACACCTTC
cdr3_aa: CASSVGAVYGYTF

clone_size: .
d_call: .
v_call: TRBV28
j_call: TRBJ1-2
cdr3_nt: TGTGCCACACGGTCCCAGGGTGTTCGGGGCTACACCTTC
cdr3_aa: CATRSQGVRGYTF

clone_size: .
d_call: .
v_call: TRBV27
j_call: TRBJ2-5
cdr3_nt: TGTGCCAGCAGTTTAATGGGGGGAAGGGAGACCCAGTACTTC
cdr3_aa: CASSLMGGRETQYF

clone_size: .
d_call: TRBD1
v_call: TRBV5-5
j_call: TRBJ2-7
cdr3_nt: TGTGCCAGCAGCTTTCTGGGACAGGGGATCAACGAGCAGTACTTC
cdr3_aa: CASSFLGQGINEQYF

clone_size: once
d_call: .
v_call: TRBV7-9
j_call: TRBJ1-2
cdr3_nt: TGTGCCAGCAGCTTAGCGAACGGCCGATTGGGCGGCTACACCTTC
cdr3_aa: CASSLANGRLGGYTF

clone_size: .
d_call: TRBD2
v_call: TRBV28
j_call: TRBJ2-7
cdr3_nt: TGTGCCAGCAGTTTACTAGCGGGAGTGTACGAGCAGTACTTC
cdr3_aa: CASSLLAGVYEQYF

clone_size: .
d_call: TRBD2
v_call: TRBV10-1
j_call: TRBJ2-3
cdr3_nt: TGCGCCAGCGCTAGCGGGATTAGTAGCACAGATACGCAGTATTTT
cdr3_aa: CASASGISSTDTQYF

clone_size: .
d_call: .
v_call: TRBV10-2
j_call: TRBJ2-1
cdr3_nt: TGCGCCAGCAGTGAACAGGGCTCCTACAATGAGCAGTTCTTC
cdr3_aa: CASSEQGSYNEQFF

clone_size: .
d_call: .
v_call: TRBV19
j_call: TRBJ2-2
cdr3_nt: TGTGCCAGTAGTATAGCGGGCGGAGGAACCGGGGAGCTGTTTTTT
cdr3_aa: CASSIAGGGTGELFF

clone_size: .
d_call: .
v_call: TRBV7-3
j_call: TRBJ2-7
cdr3_nt: TGTGCCAGCAGCTTAAGGGGCGGGGTAGCCTACGAGCAGTACTTC
cdr3_aa: CASSLRGGVAYEQYF

clone_size: .
d_call: .
v_call: TRBV6-5
j_call: TRBJ1-2
cdr3_nt: TGTGCCAGCAAAACCCCAGGGAATGGCTACACCTTC
cdr3_aa: CASKTPGNGYTF

clone_size: .
d_call: .
v_call: TRBV19
j_call: TRBJ2-4
cdr3_nt: TGTGCCAGTAGTTCCTTCAGGACAGCTAAAAACATTCAGTACTTC
cdr3_aa: CASSSFRTAKNIQYF

clone_size: .
d_call: .
v_call: TRBV21-1
j_call: TRBJ1-5
cdr3_nt: TGTGCCAGCAGTTCGGATCCGGAGTTGTTAAGCAATCAGCCCCAGCATTTT
cdr3_aa: CASSSDPELLSNQPQHF

clone_size: .
d_call: TRBD2
v_call: TRBV5-4
j_call: TRBJ2-3
cdr3_nt: TGTGCCAGCAGCTCAGCGGGAGGCCCCACAGATACGCAGTATTTT
cdr3_aa: CASSSAGGPTDTQYF

clone_size: .
d_call: TRBD2
v_call: TRBV7-9
j_call: TRBJ2-5
cdr3_nt: TGTGCCAGCAGCGGAGGGGACGGGAGGTCTTCAGAGACCCAGTACTTC
cdr3_aa: CASSGGDGRSSETQYF

clone_size: .
d_call: TRBD1
v_call: TRBV28
j_call: TRBJ1-2
cdr3_nt: TGTGCCAGCAGTTTAACCCGACAGGGAATGGATGGCTACACCTTC
cdr3_aa: CASSLTRQGMDGYTF

clone_size: .
d_call: .
v_call: TRBV18
j_call: TRBJ1-5
cdr3_nt: TGTGCCAGCTCACCGCAGGAGGCGGGCCCCCATCAGCCCCAGCATTTT
cdr3_aa: CASSPQEAGPHQPQHF

clone_size: .
d_call: .
v_call: TRBV7-9
j_call: TRBJ1-3
cdr3_nt: TGTGCCAGCAGCGGAGGGGCAGTGCGCGGAAACACCATATATTTT
cdr3_aa: CASSGGAVRGNTIYF

clone_size: .
d_call: .
v_call: TRBV6-1
j_call: TRBJ2-1
cdr3_nt: TGTGCCAGCAGTGAAGCGGGCAGCTCCTACAATGAGCAGTTCTTC
cdr3_aa: CASSEAGSSYNEQFF

clone_size: .
d_call: .
v_call: TRBV5-5
j_call: TRBJ1-2
cdr3_nt: TGTGCCAGCAGCTTGGACAGTTATGGCTACACCTTC
cdr3_aa: CASSLDSYGYTF

clone_size: .
d_call: TRBD1
v_call: TRBV5-6
j_call: TRBJ1-1
cdr3_nt: TGTGCCAGCAGCCGTTCCGGGACAGGGCCCACTGAAGCTTTCTTT
cdr3_aa: CASSRSGTGPTEAFF

clone_size: .
d_call: .
v_call: TRBV11-2
j_call: TRBJ2-5
cdr3_nt: TGTGCCAGCAGCCGCCGGACTATCCAAGAGACCCAGTACTTC
cdr3_aa: CASSRRTIQETQYF

clone_size: .
d_call: TRBD1
v_call: TRBV14
j_call: TRBJ1-1
cdr3_nt: TGTGCCAGCAGCCGAACAGGGGAATTT
cdr3_aa: CASSRTGEF

clone_size: once
d_call: TRBD2
v_call: TRBV7-9
j_call: TRBJ2-1
cdr3_nt: TGTGCCAGGGGTCCTAGCGGATACAATGAGCAGTTCTTC
cdr3_aa: CARGPSGYNEQFF

clone_size: .
d_call: TRBD1
v_call: TRBV5-4
j_call: TRBJ2-7
cdr3_nt: TGTGCCAGCAGCAGGGGACAGGCGAGCTACGAGCAGTACTTC
cdr3_aa: CASSRGQASYEQYF

clone_size: .
d_call: TRBD1
v_call: TRBV11-3
j_call: TRBJ1-3
cdr3_nt: TGTGCCAGCAGCTCCTGGACAGGGTTGGGAAACACCATATATTTT
cdr3_aa: CASSSWTGLGNTIYF

clone_size: .
d_call: TRBD2
v_call: TRBV4-1
j_call: TRBJ2-7
cdr3_nt: TGCGCCAGCAGCCAAGACCGGGAGGGGATGGGGGAGCAGTACTTC
cdr3_aa: CASSQDREGMGEQYF

clone_size: .
d_call: TRBD1
v_call: TRBV19
j_call: TRBJ1-5
cdr3_nt: TGTGCCAGCAACAGACAGGGACCAAGCAATCAGCCCCAGCATTTT
cdr3_aa: CASNRQGPSNQPQHF

clone_size: .
d_call: TRBD2
v_call: TRBV25-1
j_call: TRBJ2-7
cdr3_nt: TGTGCCAGCCGACGGGGGGGAACAGGCGAGCAGTACTTC
cdr3_aa: CASRRGGTGEQYF

clone_size: .
d_call: TRBD2
v_call: TRBV10-3
j_call: TRBJ2-1
cdr3_nt: TGTGCCATCAGTCGGACTAGCGGGGGGTACAATGAGCAGTTCTTC
cdr3_aa: CAISRTSGGYNEQFF

clone_size: .
d_call: TRBD1
v_call: TRBV7-6
j_call: TRBJ1-1
cdr3_nt: TGTGCCAGCAGCTCTAGACAGGGAGCGGCTTTCTTT
cdr3_aa: CASSSRQGAAFF

clone_size: .
d_call: TRBD1
v_call: TRBV30
j_call: TRBJ2-7
cdr3_nt: TGTGCCTGGAGTAAAAAACAGGGGGCCTACGAGCAGTACTTC
cdr3_aa: CAWSKKQGAYEQYF

clone_size: .
d_call: TRBD1
v_call: TRBV5-4
j_call: TRBJ1-1
cdr3_nt: TGTGCCAGCAGCTTTTCAGGGGGCGTGAACACTGAAGCTTTCTTT
cdr3_aa: CASSFSGGVNTEAFF

clone_size: .
d_call: .
v_call: TRBV11-2
j_call: TRBJ1-5
cdr3_nt: TGTGCCAGCAGCTTACGGCCGGACTCTAGCAATCAGCCCCAGCATTTT
cdr3_aa: CASSLRPDSSNQPQHF

clone_size: .
d_call: .
v_call: TRBV30
j_call: TRBJ1-5
cdr3_nt: TGTGCCTGGAGTGCGGGTTCTTATAGCAATCAGCCCCAGCATTTT
cdr3_aa: CAWSAGSYSNQPQHF

clone_size: .
d_call: TRBD2
v_call: TRBV14
j_call: TRBJ2-1
cdr3_nt: TGTGCCAGCAGCCAGCTAGCGGCCTCCTACAATGAGCAGTTCTTC
cdr3_aa: CASSQLAASYNEQFF

clone_size: .
d_call: .
v_call: TRBV27
j_call: TRBJ2-7
cdr3_nt: TGTGCCAGCAGTTTAGGTTTTCTGGCCGAGCAGTACTTC
cdr3_aa: CASSLGFLAEQYF

clone_size: .
d_call: TRBD1
v_call: TRBV6-6
j_call: TRBJ1-2
cdr3_nt: TGTGCCAGCAGTTACCAAGGACAGGGAACTGGCTACACCTTC
cdr3_aa: CASSYQGQGTGYTF

clone_size: .
d_call: .
v_call: TRBV27
j_call: TRBJ1-2
cdr3_nt: TGTGCCAGCAGTTTTTGGCCAGTTCGGGACTATGGCTACACCTTC
cdr3_aa: CASSFWPVRDYGYTF

clone_size: .
d_call: TRBD1
v_call: TRBV6-4
j_call: TRBJ2-3
cdr3_nt: TGTGCCAGCAGTGTCCGGGACAGTTACACAGATACGCAGTATTTT
cdr3_aa: CASSVRDSYTDTQYF

clone_size: .
d_call: TRBD1
v_call: TRBV6-5
j_call: TRBJ1-1
cdr3_nt: TGTGCCAGCAGTTACAGAAGAGGGACAGGGGAGACTGAAGCTTTCTTT
cdr3_aa: CASSYRRGTGETEAFF

clone_size: .
d_call: .
v_call: TRBV28
j_call: TRBJ2-7
cdr3_nt: TGTGCCAGCAGTTTAAACAGACCCGACTACGAGCAGTACTTC
cdr3_aa: CASSLNRPDYEQYF

clone_size: .
d_call: .
v_call: TRBV2
j_call: TRBJ2-7
cdr3_nt: TGTGCCAGCAATTTGGGCAGGTCAGTCTCCTACGAGCAGTACTTC
cdr3_aa: CASNLGRSVSYEQYF

clone_size: .
d_call: TRBD1
v_call: TRBV5-1
j_call: TRBJ2-2
cdr3_nt: TGCGCCAGCAGCTTGGGGACAGGGGGCCGGGAGCTGTTTTTT
cdr3_aa: CASSLGTGGRELFF

clone_size: .
d_call: .
v_call: TRBV6-1
j_call: TRBJ2-4
cdr3_nt: TGTGCCAGCAGTGAAGGATTCAGGCAGGAAAACATTCAGTACTTC
cdr3_aa: CASSEGFRQENIQYF